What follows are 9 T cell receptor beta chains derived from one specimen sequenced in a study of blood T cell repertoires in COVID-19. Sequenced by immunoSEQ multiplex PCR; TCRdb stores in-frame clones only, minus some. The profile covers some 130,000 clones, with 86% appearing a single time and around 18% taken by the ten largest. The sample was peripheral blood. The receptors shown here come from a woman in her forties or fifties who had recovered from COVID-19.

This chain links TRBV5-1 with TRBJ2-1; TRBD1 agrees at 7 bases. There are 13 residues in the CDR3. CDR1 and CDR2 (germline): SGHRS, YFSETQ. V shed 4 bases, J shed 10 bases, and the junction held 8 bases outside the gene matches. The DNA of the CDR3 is TGCGCCAGCAGCAGGGGGTGGGACAGCGAGCAGTTCTTC. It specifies CASSRGWDSEQFF.

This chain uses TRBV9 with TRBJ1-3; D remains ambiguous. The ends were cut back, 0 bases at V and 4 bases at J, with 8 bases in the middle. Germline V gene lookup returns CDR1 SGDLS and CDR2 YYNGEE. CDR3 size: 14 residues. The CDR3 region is CASSVESGGNTIYF. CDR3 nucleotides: TGTGCCAGCAGCGTAGAATCAGGAGGAAACACCATATATTTT.

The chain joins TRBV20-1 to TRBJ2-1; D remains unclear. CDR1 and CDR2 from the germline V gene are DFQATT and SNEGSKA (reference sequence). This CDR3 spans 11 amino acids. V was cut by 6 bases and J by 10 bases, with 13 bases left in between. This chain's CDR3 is CSATRSEEQFF. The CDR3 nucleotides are TGCAGTGCCACCCGTTCAGAAGAGCAGTTCTTC.

CDR3 sequence: CASSLRESNQPQHF. CDR3 in DNA: TGTGCCAGCAGTTTGAGGGAAAGCAATCAGCCCCAGCATTTT. The chain carries TRBV27 and TRBJ1-5; D unresolved. The CDR3 is 14 amino acids. The V gene lost 3 bases and the J gene lost 1 base, with 7 bases spanning the gap. Germline V gene lookup returns CDR1 MNHEY and CDR2 SMNVEV (reference sequence).

CDR3 region: CASSLVRPHDGYTF. CDR3 in DNA: TGTGCCAGCAGCTTGGTGAGGCCGCACGATGGCTACACCTTC. The chain employs TRBV5-6 and TRBJ1-2; D gene unclear. This CDR3 spans 14 amino acids. V lost 0 bases and J lost 6, with 12 bases in between. Germline-derived CDR1 and CDR2 are SGHDT and YYEEEE.

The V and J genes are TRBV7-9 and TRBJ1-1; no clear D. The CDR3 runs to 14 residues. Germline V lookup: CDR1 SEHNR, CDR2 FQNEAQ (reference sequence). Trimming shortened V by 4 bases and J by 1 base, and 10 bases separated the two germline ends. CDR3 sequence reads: CASSSHRSNTEAFF. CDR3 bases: TGTGCCAGCAGCTCGCATCGGTCGAACACTGAAGCTTTCTTT.

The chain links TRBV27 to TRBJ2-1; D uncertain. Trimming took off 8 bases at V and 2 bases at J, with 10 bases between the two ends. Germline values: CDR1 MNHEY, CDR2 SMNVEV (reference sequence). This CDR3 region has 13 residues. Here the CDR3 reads CASGLTAYNEQFF. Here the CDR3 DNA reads TGTGCCAGCGGGCTAACGGCCTACAATGAGCAGTTCTTC.

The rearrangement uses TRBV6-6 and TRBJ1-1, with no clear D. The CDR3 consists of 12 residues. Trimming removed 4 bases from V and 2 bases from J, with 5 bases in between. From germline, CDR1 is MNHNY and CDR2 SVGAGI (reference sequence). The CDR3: CASSFHNTEAFF. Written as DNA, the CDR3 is TGTGCCAGCAGTTTCCATAACACTGAAGCTTTCTTT.

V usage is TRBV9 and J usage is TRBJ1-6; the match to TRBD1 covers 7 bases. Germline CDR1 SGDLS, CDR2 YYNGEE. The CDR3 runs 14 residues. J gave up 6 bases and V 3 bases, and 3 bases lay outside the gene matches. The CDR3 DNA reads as TGTGCCAGCAGCGGGGGACAGCCTAATTCACCCCTCCACTTT. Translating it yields CASSGGQPNSPLHF.